This is a list of T cell receptor beta chains from one sample in a study of cytomegalovirus exposure and HLA in healthy donors. The table came from immunoSEQ multiplex PCR; TCRdb's copy has only in-frame clones and leaves some out. The sample carries under 200,000 clones, more than 60% recorded once. Sequencing used PBMCs. All receptors derive from a woman aged 50 to 60 in good health and CMV-seropositive. Both conserved end residues are part of each CDR3. A D gene is named only where the DNA matches it firmly. Expanded clones get a size class; other rows say once, few or many, or leave the size out.

v_gene: TRBV6-5; j_gene: TRBJ2-3; d_gene: -; abundance: once; CDR3aa: CASRRQGPDTQYF; CDR3nt: TGTGCCAGCAGACGGCAGGGCCCAGATACGCAGTATTTT
v_gene: TRBV7-2; j_gene: TRBJ2-5; d_gene: -; abundance: -; CDR3aa: CASSAYRKETQYF; CDR3nt: TGTGCCAGCAGCGCGTACAGAAAAGAGACCCAGTACTTC
v_gene: TRBV4-3; j_gene: TRBJ1-2; d_gene: -; abundance: few; CDR3aa: CASSQERIGGRAYGYTF; CDR3nt: TGCGCCAGCAGCCAAGAACGTATCGGGGGGCGGGCCTATGGCTACACCTTC
v_gene: TRBV10-2; j_gene: TRBJ2-1; d_gene: -; abundance: -; CDR3aa: CASCRVSSYNEQFF; CDR3nt: TGCGCCAGCTGCAGGGTAAGCTCCTACAATGAGCAGTTCTTC
v_gene: TRBV29-1; j_gene: TRBJ1-1; d_gene: TRBD1; abundance: -; CDR3aa: CSVAITGGSTEAFF; CDR3nt: TGCAGCGTGGCCATAACAGGGGGAAGCACTGAAGCTTTCTTT
v_gene: TRBV6-4; j_gene: TRBJ1-1; d_gene: -; abundance: -; CDR3aa: CASSKGSGAEAFF; CDR3nt: TGTGCCAGCAGTAAGGGCTCCGGGGCTGAAGCTTTCTTT
v_gene: TRBV10-3; j_gene: TRBJ1-2; d_gene: TRBD1; abundance: -; CDR3aa: CAISEPGQGLVYGYTF; CDR3nt: TGTGCCATCAGTGAGCCGGGACAGGGGTTAGTCTATGGCTACACCTTC
v_gene: TRBV7-2; j_gene: TRBJ2-7; d_gene: TRBD2; abundance: -; CDR3aa: CAETSGRSGLGYEQYF; CDR3nt: TGTGCCGAGACTAGCGGGAGGTCCGGATTAGGCTACGAGCAGTACTTC
v_gene: TRBV6-5; j_gene: TRBJ2-5; d_gene: TRBD2; abundance: -; CDR3aa: CASSPLAGEAGTQYF; CDR3nt: TGTGCCAGCAGCCCACTTGCGGGGGAAGCAGGGACCCAGTACTTC
v_gene: TRBV28; j_gene: TRBJ2-1; d_gene: TRBD2; abundance: -; CDR3aa: CASSGDYRTYNEQFF; CDR3nt: TGTGCCAGCAGTGGGGACTACAGAACCTACAATGAGCAGTTCTTC
v_gene: TRBV7-2; j_gene: TRBJ2-7; d_gene: TRBD1; abundance: -; CDR3aa: CASSFGLEGQAISYEQYF; CDR3nt: TGTGCCAGCAGCTTCGGACTGGAAGGACAGGCAATTTCCTACGAGCAGTACTTC
v_gene: TRBV7-2; j_gene: TRBJ1-5; d_gene: -; abundance: -; CDR3aa: CASSLWWGRDQPQHF; CDR3nt: TGTGCCAGCAGCTTATGGTGGGGGCGTGATCAGCCCCAGCATTTT
v_gene: TRBV5-1; j_gene: TRBJ1-2; d_gene: -; abundance: -; CDR3aa: CASSSEGGPRGYTF; CDR3nt: TGCGCCAGCAGCTCCGAAGGGGGACCCAGGGGCTACACCTTC
v_gene: TRBV7-9; j_gene: TRBJ2-5; d_gene: -; abundance: few; CDR3aa: CASSLTGPQETQYF; CDR3nt: TGTGCCAGCAGCTTAACAGGACCGCAAGAGACCCAGTACTTC
v_gene: TRBV11-2; j_gene: TRBJ2-3; d_gene: -; abundance: -; CDR3aa: CASSSIRGGYRTDTQYF; CDR3nt: TGTGCCAGCAGCTCCATCCGGGGAGGCTATCGCACAGATACGCAGTATTTT
v_gene: TRBV7-7; j_gene: TRBJ2-1; d_gene: -; abundance: -; CDR3aa: CASSLGQANDEQFF; CDR3nt: TGTGCTAGCAGCTTAGGGCAGGCCAACGATGAGCAGTTCTTC
v_gene: TRBV7-6; j_gene: TRBJ2-2; d_gene: TRBD2; abundance: -; CDR3aa: CASSLVGGAGSITGELFF; CDR3nt: TGTGCCAGCAGCTTAGTCGGGGGGGCAGGATCGATCACCGGGGAGCTGTTTTTT
v_gene: TRBV11-3; j_gene: TRBJ1-2; d_gene: -; abundance: -; CDR3aa: CASSFEQNYGYTF; CDR3nt: TGTGCCAGCAGCTTCGAACAGAACTATGGCTACACCTTC
v_gene: TRBV5-1; j_gene: TRBJ2-5; d_gene: TRBD2; abundance: -; CDR3aa: CASSRGLAARRETQYF; CDR3nt: TGCGCCAGCAGCAGGGGACTAGCGGCTCGGAGAGAGACCCAGTACTTC
v_gene: TRBV18; j_gene: TRBJ2-2; d_gene: TRBD1; abundance: -; CDR3aa: CASSPQGQVELFF; CDR3nt: TGTGCCAGCTCACCGCAGGGACAGGTAGAGCTGTTTTTT
v_gene: TRBV29-1; j_gene: TRBJ1-2; d_gene: -; abundance: -; CDR3aa: CSVGMGQTYGGYTF; CDR3nt: TGCAGCGTCGGAATGGGGCAGACCTATGGCGGCTACACCTTC
v_gene: TRBV9; j_gene: TRBJ2-3; d_gene: TRBD1; abundance: -; CDR3aa: CASSASGTGDPTGGADTQYF; CDR3nt: TGTGCCAGCAGCGCGAGCGGGACAGGGGACCCCACGGGTGGGGCAGATACGCAGTATTTT
v_gene: TRBV20-1; j_gene: TRBJ1-1; d_gene: TRBD1; abundance: -; CDR3aa: CSARRDSEAFF; CDR3nt: TGCAGTGCTAGACGGGACAGTGAAGCTTTCTTT
v_gene: TRBV11-2; j_gene: TRBJ2-2; d_gene: TRBD2; abundance: -; CDR3aa: CASSQSLAVGELFF; CDR3nt: TGTGCCAGCAGCCAGAGTCTAGCGGTCGGGGAGCTGTTTTTT
v_gene: TRBV9; j_gene: TRBJ1-2; d_gene: TRBD1; abundance: -; CDR3aa: CASSVGQPELGGYTF; CDR3nt: TGTGCCAGCAGCGTGGGACAGCCAGAACTTGGGGGCTACACCTTC
v_gene: TRBV14; j_gene: TRBJ1-5; d_gene: TRBD1; abundance: -; CDR3aa: CASSQAQGQPQHF; CDR3nt: TGTGCCAGCAGCCAAGCACAGGGGCAGCCCCAGCATTTT
v_gene: TRBV4-3; j_gene: TRBJ2-1; d_gene: -; abundance: -; CDR3aa: CASSQVLSSSYNEQFF; CDR3nt: TGCGCCAGCAGCCAAGTGCTTAGCAGCTCCTACAATGAGCAGTTCTTC
v_gene: TRBV2; j_gene: TRBJ1-1; d_gene: -; abundance: -; CDR3aa: CASVPGGGNTEAFF; CDR3nt: TGTGCCAGCGTCCCGGGGGGAGGGAACACTGAAGCTTTCTTT
v_gene: TRBV6-1; j_gene: TRBJ2-3; d_gene: TRBD2; abundance: -; CDR3aa: CASSETSGGSTDTQYF; CDR3nt: TGTGCCAGCAGTGAGACTAGCGGGGGAAGCACAGATACGCAGTATTTT
v_gene: TRBV11-2; j_gene: TRBJ2-1; d_gene: TRBD1; abundance: -; CDR3aa: CASSSRTGLTYNEQFF; CDR3nt: TGTGCCAGCAGCTCCCGGACAGGGTTGACCTACAATGAGCAGTTCTTC
v_gene: TRBV30; j_gene: TRBJ2-1; d_gene: TRBD1; abundance: -; CDR3aa: CAWSVGTGAGGGQFF; CDR3nt: TGTGCCTGGAGTGTAGGGACAGGGGCTGGGGGGGGGCAGTTCTTC
v_gene: TRBV19; j_gene: TRBJ1-1; d_gene: TRBD1; abundance: few; CDR3aa: CASSLTDRQSEAFF; CDR3nt: TGTGCCAGTAGTTTAACGGACAGGCAATCTGAAGCTTTCTTT
v_gene: TRBV5-1; j_gene: TRBJ1-1; d_gene: -; abundance: -; CDR3aa: CASSFQARTVNTEAFF; CDR3nt: TGCGCCAGCAGCTTTCAAGCGAGGACAGTCAACACTGAAGCTTTCTTT
v_gene: TRBV7-2; j_gene: TRBJ1-1; d_gene: -; abundance: -; CDR3aa: CASSLRTAEGTSFF; CDR3nt: TGTGCCAGCAGCTTAAGGACCGCCGAGGGAACGTCGTTCTTT
v_gene: TRBV14; j_gene: TRBJ2-7; d_gene: TRBD1; abundance: -; CDR3aa: CASSRQGWTAEQYF; CDR3nt: TGTGCCAGCAGCAGACAGGGGTGGACGGCCGAGCAGTACTTC
v_gene: TRBV6-5; j_gene: TRBJ2-5; d_gene: TRBD2; abundance: -; CDR3aa: CASSLAGGPERTQYF; CDR3nt: TGTGCCAGCAGTCTAGCGGGGGGCCCTGAACGGACCCAGTACTTC
v_gene: TRBV6-6; j_gene: TRBJ1-6; d_gene: -; abundance: -; CDR3aa: CASTGLESPLHF; CDR3nt: TGTGCCAGCACCGGGTTGGAGTCACCCCTCCACTTT
v_gene: TRBV20-1; j_gene: TRBJ2-7; d_gene: TRBD1; abundance: -; CDR3aa: CSAKPGQGEYF; CDR3nt: TGCAGTGCTAAGCCGGGACAGGGAGAGTACTTC
v_gene: TRBV7-8; j_gene: TRBJ2-2; d_gene: -; abundance: -; CDR3aa: CASSSPGARAGELFF; CDR3nt: TGTGCCAGCAGCTCTCCTGGGGCTCGCGCCGGGGAGCTGTTTTTT
v_gene: TRBV5-1; j_gene: TRBJ1-1; d_gene: -; abundance: -; CDR3aa: CASSLAATRGTEAFF; CDR3nt: TGCGCCAGCAGCTTGGCCGCAACTCGGGGTACTGAAGCTTTCTTT
v_gene: TRBV18; j_gene: TRBJ1-3; d_gene: -; abundance: -; CDR3aa: CASSPILTTNSGNTIYF; CDR3nt: TGTGCCAGCTCACCAATCCTGACTACGAACTCTGGAAACACCATATATTTT
v_gene: TRBV30; j_gene: TRBJ1-5; d_gene: -; abundance: -; CDR3aa: CAWSVLGGGNQPQHF; CDR3nt: TGTGCCTGGAGTGTACTTGGGGGGGGCAATCAGCCCCAGCATTTT
v_gene: TRBV7-8; j_gene: TRBJ1-2; d_gene: -; abundance: -; CDR3aa: CASSLDQGLGYGYTF; CDR3nt: TGTGCCAGCAGCTTAGATCAGGGATTAGGGTATGGCTACACCTTC
v_gene: TRBV19; j_gene: TRBJ1-4; d_gene: -; abundance: -; CDR3aa: CASSGRFPQGTATNEKLFF; CDR3nt: TGTGCCAGTAGTGGTAGGTTCCCACAGGGAACGGCAACTAATGAAAAACTGTTTTTT
v_gene: TRBV5-6; j_gene: TRBJ2-7; d_gene: -; abundance: -; CDR3aa: CASSFFIVGGPSSYEQYF; CDR3nt: TGTGCCAGCAGCTTCTTTATCGTTGGGGGCCCGAGCTCCTACGAGCAGTACTTC
v_gene: TRBV7-2; j_gene: TRBJ2-1; d_gene: -; abundance: -; CDR3aa: CASSSRSYNEQFF; CDR3nt: TGTGCCAGCAGCTCTCGCTCCTACAATGAGCAGTTCTTC
v_gene: TRBV9; j_gene: TRBJ1-4; d_gene: -; abundance: -; CDR3aa: CASSVEAGLRSGNEKLFF; CDR3nt: TGTGCCAGCAGCGTAGAAGCAGGGTTGAGGTCGGGTAATGAAAAACTGTTTTTT
v_gene: TRBV7-9; j_gene: TRBJ2-3; d_gene: -; abundance: -; CDR3aa: CASSLSGTDTQYF; CDR3nt: TGTGCCAGCAGCTTGTCAGGCACAGATACGCAGTATTTT
v_gene: TRBV2; j_gene: TRBJ1-4; d_gene: -; abundance: -; CDR3aa: CASSEGPGQTNEKLFF; CDR3nt: TGTGCCAGCAGTGAGGGGCCGGGACAAACGAATGAAAAACTGTTTTTT
v_gene: TRBV4-1; j_gene: TRBJ2-1; d_gene: -; abundance: once; CDR3aa: CASSRRLGRGEQFF; CDR3nt: TGCGCCAGCAGCCGCCGACTAGGACGAGGTGAGCAGTTCTTC
v_gene: TRBV30; j_gene: TRBJ2-7; d_gene: TRBD1; abundance: -; CDR3aa: CAWGTGTVPYEQYF; CDR3nt: TGTGCCTGGGGGACCGGGACAGTTCCCTACGAGCAGTACTTC
v_gene: TRBV19; j_gene: TRBJ2-1; d_gene: TRBD2; abundance: -; CDR3aa: CASSFASGSYNEQFF; CDR3nt: TGTGCCAGTAGTTTCGCTAGCGGGAGCTACAATGAGCAGTTCTTC
v_gene: TRBV11-3; j_gene: TRBJ2-5; d_gene: TRBD2; abundance: -; CDR3aa: CASSKLAGGGETQYF; CDR3nt: TGTGCCAGCAGCAAACTAGCGGGGGGGGGAGAGACCCAGTACTTC
v_gene: TRBV7-2; j_gene: TRBJ2-7; d_gene: TRBD1; abundance: -; CDR3aa: CASSLAGTAYYEQYF; CDR3nt: TGTGCCAGCAGCTTAGCCGGGACAGCCTACTACGAGCAGTACTTC
v_gene: TRBV5-1; j_gene: TRBJ2-2; d_gene: TRBD2; abundance: once; CDR3aa: CASSGTSSTGELFF; CDR3nt: TGCGCCAGCTCCGGGACTAGCTCCACCGGGGAGCTGTTTTTT
v_gene: TRBV10-3; j_gene: TRBJ1-4; d_gene: -; abundance: -; CDR3aa: CAISGGPGEKLFF; CDR3nt: TGTGCCATCAGTGGTGGGCCGGGGGAAAAACTGTTTTTT
v_gene: TRBV5-8; j_gene: TRBJ1-5; d_gene: -; abundance: -; CDR3aa: CASSLLQISNQPQHF; CDR3nt: TGTGCCAGCAGCTTGTTACAGATTAGCAATCAGCCCCAGCATTTT
v_gene: TRBV2; j_gene: TRBJ2-7; d_gene: -; abundance: -; CDR3aa: CAIAGSSGYEQYF; CDR3nt: TGTGCCATCGCGGGCAGTAGTGGGTACGAGCAGTACTTC